This T cell receptor (beta chain) was identified during a study of T-cell reconstitution after alpha-beta-depleted transplantation in children. This clonotype was observed a handful of times. CDR3 size: 14 residues. Between the trimmed V and J ends, which lost 3 bases and 7 bases, there was a span of 10 bases. From germline, CDR1 is KGHSH and CDR2 LQKENI. It was with unique molecular identifiers that the TCRbeta library was prepared. Each CDR3 protein is one row after TCRdb ran MiXCR on the PCR reads. This sample has 300,000 to 400,000 distinct CDR3 sequences, with roughly 14% found just once. This sample comprised PBMCs, obtained from the stem cell graft. The chain has TRBV18 and TRBJ1-6, with unresolved D. The origin of this receptor is a human donor who donated a stem cell graft to a child with Fanconi anemia. CDR3 sequence reads: CASSPGWENSPLHF. CDR3 sequence (DNA): TGTGCCAGCTCACCGGGATGGGAGAATTCACCCCTCCACTTT.